This T cell receptor (beta chain) originates from a study of cytomegalovirus exposure and HLA in healthy donors. General study results and limits: Later work associated approximately 17,000 TCR beta sequences with HLA alleles at 0.05 false discovery rate. Reported performance of the classifier showed diagnosis of cytomegalovirus status with high specificity and sensitivity.

This PCR relied on a set of 60 Vbeta primers and 13 Jbeta primers. This table comes from immunoSEQ multiplex PCR, and its TCRdb copy is limited to in-frame clones, with some not included. The sample holds around 110,000 clones, over 65% seen once. Comments on this clone: The antigen is undetermined.

This receptor was identified in a woman aged 40 to 49 in good health and CMV-seropositive. The sample was PBMCs.

CDR3 sequence: CAWSVSVSSYTEAFF. DNA for the CDR3: TGTGCCTGGAGTGTCTCTGTCAGTTCTTACACTGAAGCTTTCTTT. The V and J genes are TRBV30 and TRBJ1-1; unclear D gene. The V gene's germline CDR1 is GTSNPN and CDR2 SVGIG (reference sequence). The CDR3 covers 15 residues. The germline V and J ends were trimmed by 0 bases and 3 bases, with 14 bases remaining between them.